This T cell receptor beta chain was obtained from a study of graft-versus-host responses after intestinal transplantation. This clone counts as medium-sized (0.01 to 0.1%). Sequenced by immunoSEQ multiplex PCR; TCRdb stores in-frame clones only, minus some. The sample has more than 30,000 clones; about 85% are singletons. Trimming cost V 1 base and J 8 bases, with 10 bases left between them. CDR3 length: 13 amino acids. CDR1 and CDR2 from the germline V gene are SGHRS and YFSETQ. Lymphocytes from graft epithelium and lamina propria were isolated. The sample consisted of ileum tissue, taken around 200 days after intestinal transplant. The TCR comes from a human patient who received an intestinal transplant, so some T cells may come from the graft donor. The chain couples TRBV5-1 to TRBJ2-1; D remains unclear. The CDR3 protein is CASSLFARDEQFF. For the CDR3, the DNA is TGCGCCAGCAGCTTGTTCGCCCGAGATGAGCAGTTCTTC.